The TCR beta chain described here comes from a study of T cell changes during pregnancy in multiple sclerosis. The table lists this clone with a count of one. Germline V gene sequence: CDR1 SGDLS, CDR2 YYNGEE. V lost 0 bases to trimming and J lost 7 bases; unmatched junction nucleotides: 8. This CDR3 has 16 residues. Some clones are missing from TCRdb's copy, which holds only in-frame ones; the method was immunoSEQ multiplex PCR. The sample has around 30,000 clones; roughly nine tenths are singletons. The receptor was derived from a female donor with multiple sclerosis, enrolled in a pregnancy study. This material consisted of CD4+ T cells from peripheral blood mononuclear cells, taken in the first trimester of pregnancy. The rearrangement joins TRBV9 to TRBJ2-1, with 9 bases fitting TRBD2. CDR3 nucleotides: TGTGCCAGCAGCGTAGTAGGTAGCGGGGGTCAAAATGAGCAGTTCTTC. It translates to CASSVVGSGGQNEQFF.